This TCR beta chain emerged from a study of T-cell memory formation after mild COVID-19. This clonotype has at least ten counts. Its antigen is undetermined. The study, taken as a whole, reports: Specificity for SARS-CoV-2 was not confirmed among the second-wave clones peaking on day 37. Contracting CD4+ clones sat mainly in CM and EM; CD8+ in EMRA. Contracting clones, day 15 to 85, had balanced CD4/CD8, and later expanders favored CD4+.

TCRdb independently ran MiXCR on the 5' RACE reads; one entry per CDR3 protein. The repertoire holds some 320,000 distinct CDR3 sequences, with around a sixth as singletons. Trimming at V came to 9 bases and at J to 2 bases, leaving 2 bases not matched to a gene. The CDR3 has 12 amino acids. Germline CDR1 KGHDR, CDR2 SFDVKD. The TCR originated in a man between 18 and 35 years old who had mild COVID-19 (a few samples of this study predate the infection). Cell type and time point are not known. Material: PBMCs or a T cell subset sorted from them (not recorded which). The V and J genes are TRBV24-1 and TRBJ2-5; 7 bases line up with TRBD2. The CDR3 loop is CATGTTQETQYF. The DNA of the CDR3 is TGTGCCACCGGGACTACTCAAGAGACCCAGTACTTC.